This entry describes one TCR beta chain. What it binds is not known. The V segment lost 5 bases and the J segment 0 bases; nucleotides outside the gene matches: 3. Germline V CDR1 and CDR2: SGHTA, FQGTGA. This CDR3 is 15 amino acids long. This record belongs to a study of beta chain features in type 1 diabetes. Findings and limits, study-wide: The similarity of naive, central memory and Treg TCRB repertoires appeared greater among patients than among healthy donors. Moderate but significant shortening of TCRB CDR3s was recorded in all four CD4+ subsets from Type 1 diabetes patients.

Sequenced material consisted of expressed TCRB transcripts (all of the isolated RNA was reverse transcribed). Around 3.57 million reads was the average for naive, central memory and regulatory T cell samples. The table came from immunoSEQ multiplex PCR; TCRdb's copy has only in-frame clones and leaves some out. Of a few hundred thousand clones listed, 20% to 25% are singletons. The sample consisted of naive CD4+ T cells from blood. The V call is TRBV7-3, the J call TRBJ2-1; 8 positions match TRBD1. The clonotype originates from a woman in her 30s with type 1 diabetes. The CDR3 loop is CASSRTGSSYNEQFF. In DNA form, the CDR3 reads TGTGCCAGCAGCCGGACAGGGAGCTCCTACAATGAGCAGTTCTTC.